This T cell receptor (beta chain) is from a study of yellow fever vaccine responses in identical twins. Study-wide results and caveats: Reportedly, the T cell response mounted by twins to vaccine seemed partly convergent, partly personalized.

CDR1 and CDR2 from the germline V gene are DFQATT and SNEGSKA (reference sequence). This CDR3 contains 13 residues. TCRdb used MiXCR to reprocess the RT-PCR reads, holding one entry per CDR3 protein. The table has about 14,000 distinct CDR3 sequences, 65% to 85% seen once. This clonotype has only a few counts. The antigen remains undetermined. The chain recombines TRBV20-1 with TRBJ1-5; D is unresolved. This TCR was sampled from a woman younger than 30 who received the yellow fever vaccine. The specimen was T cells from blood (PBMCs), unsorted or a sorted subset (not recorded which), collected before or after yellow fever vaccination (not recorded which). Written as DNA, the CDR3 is TGCTCCCTAGGGCGCTTCGGCAATCAGCCCCAGCATTTT. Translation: CSLGRFGNQPQHF.